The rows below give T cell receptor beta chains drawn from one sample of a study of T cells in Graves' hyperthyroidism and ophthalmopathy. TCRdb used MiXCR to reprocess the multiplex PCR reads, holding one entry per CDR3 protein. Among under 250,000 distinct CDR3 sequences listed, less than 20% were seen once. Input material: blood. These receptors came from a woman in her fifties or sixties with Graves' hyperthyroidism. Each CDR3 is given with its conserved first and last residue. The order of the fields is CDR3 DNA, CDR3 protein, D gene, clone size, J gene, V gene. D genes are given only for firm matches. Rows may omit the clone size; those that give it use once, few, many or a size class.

TGTGCCAGTAGTGCAACAGGGGGCTATAATCAGCCCCAGCATTTT CASSATGGYNQPQHF TRBD1 once TRBJ1-5 TRBV19
TGTGCCAGCAGGGACAGGGTCTATAATTCACCCCTCCACTTT CASRDRVYNSPLHF TRBD1 many TRBJ1-6 TRBV2
TGTGCCACTTCGTGGGGCACCACTGAAGCTTTCTTT CATSWGTTEAFF - - TRBJ1-1 TRBV6-1
TGCGCCAGCAGCTCCCTAGCGGGAGGGCCATTAAATGAGCAGTTCTTC CASSSLAGGPLNEQFF TRBD2 many TRBJ2-1 TRBV5-1
TGTGCCAGCAGTGAAAGGTCGTGGACAGGGGGGAAAAATCAGCCCCAGCATTTT CASSERSWTGGKNQPQHF TRBD1 many TRBJ1-5 TRBV25-1
TGTGCCAGCAGCTTATCTAACCTCTACAATGAGCAGTTCTTC CASSLSNLYNEQFF - many TRBJ2-1 TRBV11-3
TGTGCCAGCAGTTTAGTCGACAGCTTACCACTCTCCAACGTCCTGACTTTC CASSLVDSLPLSNVLTF - few TRBJ2-6 TRBV28
TGTGCCAGCAGAGGGGGGGGGTCCCACTATGAAGCTTTCTTT CASRGGGSHYEAFF - many TRBJ1-1 TRBV6-1
TGCGACAGCAGCCGAAAACAAGAGCCTCCACAGTTCTTC CDSSRKQEPPQFF - - TRBJ2-1 TRBV5-1
TGCGCCAGCAGCCAAGTTCGAGATCAGCCCCAGCATTTT CASSQVRDQPQHF - few TRBJ1-5 TRBV4-1
TGTGCCAGCAGTCCCGGGACTAGCGGGAGTAGTGATACGCAGTATTTT CASSPGTSGSSDTQYF TRBD2 many TRBJ2-3 TRBV28
TGTGCCAGCAGTTTCCTAGGGAGGCCCCTCCACTTT CASSFLGRPLHF - many TRBJ1-6 TRBV27
TGCAGTGCTAGAGCGGCTAGCGGAACCTACGAGCAGTACTTC CSARAASGTYEQYF TRBD2 many TRBJ2-7 TRBV20-1
TGTGCCAGCACGCTTCAGGGGTTGGGCACAGATACGCAGTATTTT CASTLQGLGTDTQYF - many TRBJ2-3 TRBV2
TGCGCCAGCACCCCAGGGGGGTATCTCGAGCAGTACTTC CASTPGGYLEQYF - many TRBJ2-7 TRBV12-3/TRBV12-4
TGTGCCAGCAGCCGCCCAGGGACTAGTGTGAACACCGGGGAGCTGTTTTTT CASSRPGTSVNTGELFF TRBD2 few TRBJ2-2 TRBV3-1
TGTGCCAGTAGTGTAAAGGGGGACGGCTACGAGCAGTACTTC CASSVKGDGYEQYF - - TRBJ2-7 TRBV19
TGTGCCAGCAGTTTTAGGGAGGAAGAAGGCTGCACCTTC CASSFREEEGCTF - - TRBJ1-2 TRBV27
TGTGCCAGCAGCTCGAAGATGACAGGGATGAACACTGAAGCTTTCTTT CASSSKMTGMNTEAFF TRBD1 - TRBJ1-1 TRBV5-4
TGCAGTGCACAAACAGGGCTCGGCACTGAAGCTTTCTTT CSAQTGLGTEAFF - many TRBJ1-1 TRBV20-1
TGTGCCAGCCGCTCACGGACTACCAAAGAGACCCAGTACTTC CASRSRTTKETQYF - many TRBJ2-5 TRBV12-3/TRBV12-4
TGCGCCAGCAGAGTTCAGGTAAACACTGAAGCTTTCTTT CASRVQVNTEAFF - many TRBJ1-1 TRBV5-1
TGTGCCAGCAGCTTGGTGGGCGGAGGAGTAGTGGTAGATACGCAGTATTTT CASSLVGGGVVVDTQYF - - TRBJ2-3 TRBV7-6
TGCGCCAGCAGCTACTCAGTGAACACTGAAGCTTTCTTT CASSYSVNTEAFF - few TRBJ1-1 TRBV5-1
TGTGCCAGCACTAGCGAGGGGGAGACCCAGTACTTC CASTSEGETQYF - few TRBJ2-5 TRBV6-1
TGCAGTGCGAGGACAGGGATTGAAGCTTTCTTT CSARTGIEAFF TRBD1 many TRBJ1-1 TRBV20-1
TGTGCCAGCAGTTTATATATGAACACTGAAGCTTTCTTT CASSLYMNTEAFF - many TRBJ1-1 TRBV27
TGTGCCAGCAGTGCTAGGGGGCGGGACTATGGCTACACCTTC CASSARGRDYGYTF TRBD1 few TRBJ1-2 TRBV6-1
TGTGCCAGCAGCTCAGAGACCGGGACACGGAGTTACGAGCAGTACTTC CASSSETGTRSYEQYF - many TRBJ2-7 TRBV7-9
TGTGCCAGCAGTTACTTGGGAGGGCCCTACGAGCAGTACTTC CASSYLGGPYEQYF TRBD2 few TRBJ2-7 TRBV6-2/TRBV6-3
TGTGCCAGCAGTGCTGACAGGGAAGGCAATCAGCCCCAGCATTTT CASSADREGNQPQHF TRBD1 many TRBJ1-5 TRBV25-1
TGCAGTGCTAGAGTTTATGGCAGGGTGGTCCAAGAGACCCAGTACTTC CSARVYGRVVQETQYF - many TRBJ2-5 TRBV20-1
TGTGCCAGCAGCCAAGAGTTTCGGCCTAGCGGCTTGGAGGAGCAGTTCTTC CASSQEFRPSGLEEQFF TRBD2 many TRBJ2-1 TRBV3-1
TGCAGCGTTGAAAGGGACGGACAGGGGGCCTATGAGCAGTTCTTC CSVERDGQGAYEQFF TRBD1 - TRBJ2-1 TRBV29-1
TGCGCCAGCAGCCAAGGTCCCTCTCAGGGGAACACTGAAGCTTTCTTT CASSQGPSQGNTEAFF - many TRBJ1-1 TRBV4-1
TGTGCCAGCAGGACCTCCGGGACAGGGGGGCATCAGCCCCAGCATTTT CASRTSGTGGHQPQHF TRBD1 many TRBJ1-5 TRBV6-2/TRBV6-3
TGTGCCAGCAGCGTATCCCCCGGGTCCCCCGCGGGGCAGAAAGAGACCCAGTACTTC CASSVSPGSPAGQKETQYF - - TRBJ2-5 TRBV9
TGTGCCATCAGTGACCGTGGACAGGACTCCTACGAGCAGTACTTC CAISDRGQDSYEQYF TRBD1 many TRBJ2-7 TRBV10-3
TGTGCCTGGAGTGTACGAGGGAGCGGGTCTTACACCGGGGAGCTGTTTTTT CAWSVRGSGSYTGELFF - few TRBJ2-2 TRBV30
TGTGCCAGCAGCGGGGGCCCTCCAGGAGATACGCAGTATTTT CASSGGPPGDTQYF - many TRBJ2-3 TRBV11-1
TGCAGTGCTAGGCTCAGCGGGAGGGGGAATACGCAGTATTTT CSARLSGRGNTQYF TRBD2 many TRBJ2-3 TRBV20-1
TGTGCCAGCAGCAATACGGGTGACCGGCGGAACACCATATATTTT CASSNTGDRRNTIYF - - TRBJ1-3 TRBV9
TGTGCCAGCAGCCAGATGACAGTCGTTCAAGAGACCCAGTACTTC CASSQMTVVQETQYF - few TRBJ2-5 TRBV3-1
TGTGCCAGCAGGCAGAGTACTGGGGCCAACGTCCTGACTTTC CASRQSTGANVLTF - - TRBJ2-6 TRBV12-3/TRBV12-4
TGTGCCAGCAGCTTCAGACTAGCGGGCATCACAGATACGCAGTATTTT CASSFRLAGITDTQYF TRBD2 - TRBJ2-3 TRBV11-2
TGTGCCAGCTCAGGTCGGGGAGGGACTGAAGCTTTCTTT CASSGRGGTEAFF - many TRBJ1-1 TRBV18
TGTGCCAGCAGCATGACAGGGGCCGGCGGAAACACCATATATTTT CASSMTGAGGNTIYF TRBD1 many TRBJ1-3 TRBV6-1
TGTGCCAGCTCACCCCCTCGGGGAGCTGCTACTAGCACAGATACGCAGTATTTT CASSPPRGAATSTDTQYF - few TRBJ2-3 TRBV18
TGCAGTGCTGGCGGGAGGGCGGGAGAGACCCAGTACTTC CSAGGRAGETQYF TRBD2 many TRBJ2-5 TRBV20-1
TGTGCCAGCAGCCCCGAGGGCCCCTACGAGCAGTACTTC CASSPEGPYEQYF - many TRBJ2-7 TRBV7-9
TGTGCCAGTAGCACCACCCCCGGACTAGCGGGATCAGAGACCCAGTACTTC CASSTTPGLAGSETQYF TRBD2 few TRBJ2-5 TRBV19
TGTGCCAGCAGTTTAGGGGGGGCAGGCACAGATACGCAGTATTTT CASSLGGAGTDTQYF - many TRBJ2-3 TRBV12-3/TRBV12-4
TGTGCCAGCAGACACTCCCTGGACAGGGACGAGACCCAGTACTTC CASRHSLDRDETQYF TRBD1 - TRBJ2-5 TRBV7-9
TGCAGTGCTAGAGATCCCAGAGGACTTAACACCGGGGAGCTGTTTTTT CSARDPRGLNTGELFF - - TRBJ2-2 TRBV20-1
TGTGCCAGCAGTCGTGCCGGGAAACTGTTTTTT CASSRAGKLFF - many TRBJ1-4 TRBV6-2/TRBV6-3
TGTGCCAGCAGTTTAAAGGGGGCAGCACAAGAGACCCAGTACTTC CASSLKGAAQETQYF TRBD1 many TRBJ2-5 TRBV27
TGCGCCAGCAGCACGGGGACTAGCGGGCCCTCCTACGAGCAGTACTTC CASSTGTSGPSYEQYF TRBD2 - TRBJ2-7 TRBV5-1
TGTGCCAGCAGCTTAGGGACGGAAAACTACGAGCAGTACTTC CASSLGTENYEQYF - many TRBJ2-7 TRBV7-9
TGTGCCTGGAGTGCGACTAGCGGGAGTGCAGATACGCAGTATTTT CAWSATSGSADTQYF TRBD2 - TRBJ2-3 TRBV30